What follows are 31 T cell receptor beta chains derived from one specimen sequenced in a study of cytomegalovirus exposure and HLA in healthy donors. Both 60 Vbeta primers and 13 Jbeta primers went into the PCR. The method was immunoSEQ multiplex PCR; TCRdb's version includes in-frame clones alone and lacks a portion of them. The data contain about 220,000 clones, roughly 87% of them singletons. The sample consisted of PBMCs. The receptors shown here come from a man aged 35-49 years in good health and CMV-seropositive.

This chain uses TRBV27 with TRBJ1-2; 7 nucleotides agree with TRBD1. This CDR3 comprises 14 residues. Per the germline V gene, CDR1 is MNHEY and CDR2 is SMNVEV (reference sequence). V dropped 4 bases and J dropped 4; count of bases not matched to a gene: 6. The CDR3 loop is CASSSAGGPYGYTF. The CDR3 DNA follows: TGTGCCAGCAGTTCCGCAGGGGGTCCCTATGGCTACACCTTC.

CDR3 in amino acids: CASSQARGRDYEQYV. CDR3 in DNA: TGCGCCAGCAGCCAAGCCAGGGGCCGCGACTACGAGCAGTACGTC. The V gene is TRBV4-1, the J gene TRBJ2-7, with D perhaps matching TRBD1 (6 bases). V was cut by 1 base and J by 3 bases, with 13 bases left in between. This CDR3 comprises 15 residues. Looked up from germline, CDR1 is MGHRA and CDR2 is YSYEKL.

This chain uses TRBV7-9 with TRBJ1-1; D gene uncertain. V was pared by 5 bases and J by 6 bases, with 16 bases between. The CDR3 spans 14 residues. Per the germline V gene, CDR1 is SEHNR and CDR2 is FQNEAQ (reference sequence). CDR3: CASSLPTSGPEAFF. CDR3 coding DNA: TGTGCCAGCAGCCTCCCTACCTCCGGTCCTGAAGCTTTCTTT.

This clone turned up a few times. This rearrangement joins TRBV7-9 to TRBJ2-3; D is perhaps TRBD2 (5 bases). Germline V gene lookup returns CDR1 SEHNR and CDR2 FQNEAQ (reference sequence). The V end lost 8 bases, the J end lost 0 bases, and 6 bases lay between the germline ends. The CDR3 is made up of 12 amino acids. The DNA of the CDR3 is TGTGCCAGCTCGGGGAGCACAGATACGCAGTATTTT. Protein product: CASSGSTDTQYF.

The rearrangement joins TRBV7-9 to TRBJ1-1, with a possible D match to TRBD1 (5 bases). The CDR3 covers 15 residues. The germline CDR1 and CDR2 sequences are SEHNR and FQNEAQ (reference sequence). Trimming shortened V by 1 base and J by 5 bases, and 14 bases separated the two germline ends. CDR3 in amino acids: CASSLEGAGGTEAFF. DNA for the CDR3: TGTGCCAGCAGCTTAGAAGGGGCAGGAGGGACTGAAGCTTTCTTT.

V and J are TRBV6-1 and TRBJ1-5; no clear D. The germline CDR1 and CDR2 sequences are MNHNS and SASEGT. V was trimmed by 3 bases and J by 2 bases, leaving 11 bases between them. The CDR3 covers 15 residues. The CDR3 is CASSEAEEGNQPQHF. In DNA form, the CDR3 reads TGTGCCAGCAGTGAGGCAGAGGAGGGCAATCAGCCCCAGCATTTT.

The chain's CDR3 is CASSRTGGGHEQYV. As DNA, the CDR3 is TGTGCCAGCAGCCGGACAGGGGGAGGGCACGAGCAGTACGTC. The rearrangement joins TRBV6-6 to TRBJ2-7; 10 bases fit TRBD1. From germline, CDR1 is MNHNY and CDR2 SVGAGI (reference sequence). Trimming cost V 6 bases and J 5 bases; bases outside gene matches: 7. This CDR3 has 14 residues.

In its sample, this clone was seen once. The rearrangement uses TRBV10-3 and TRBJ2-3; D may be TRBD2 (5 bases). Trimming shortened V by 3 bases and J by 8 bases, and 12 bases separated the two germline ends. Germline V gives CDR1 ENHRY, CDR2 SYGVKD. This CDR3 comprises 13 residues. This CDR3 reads CAISEGSRGTQYF. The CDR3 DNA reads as TGTGCCATCAGTGAAGGGAGTCGCGGTACGCAGTATTTT.

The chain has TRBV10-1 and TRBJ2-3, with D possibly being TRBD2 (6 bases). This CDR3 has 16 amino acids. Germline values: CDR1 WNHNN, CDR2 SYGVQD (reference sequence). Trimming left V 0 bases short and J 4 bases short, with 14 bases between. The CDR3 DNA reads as TGCGCCAGCAGTGAGTCGTGGGACTCTAGGGCAGATACGCAGTATTTT. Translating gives CASSESWDSRADTQYF.

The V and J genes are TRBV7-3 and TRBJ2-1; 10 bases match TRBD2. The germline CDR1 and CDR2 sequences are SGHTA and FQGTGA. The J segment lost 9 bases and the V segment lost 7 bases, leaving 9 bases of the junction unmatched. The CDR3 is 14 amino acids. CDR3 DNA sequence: TGTGCCAGCACCCTCGGGACTAGCGACGGTGAGCAGTTCTTC. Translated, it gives CASTLGTSDGEQFF.

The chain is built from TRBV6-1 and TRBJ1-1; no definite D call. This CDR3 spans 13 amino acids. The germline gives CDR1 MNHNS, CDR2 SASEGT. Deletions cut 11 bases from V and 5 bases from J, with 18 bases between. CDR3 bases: TGTGCCGACACAGAAACAACGGGAACTGAAGCTTTCTTT. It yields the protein CADTETTGTEAFF.

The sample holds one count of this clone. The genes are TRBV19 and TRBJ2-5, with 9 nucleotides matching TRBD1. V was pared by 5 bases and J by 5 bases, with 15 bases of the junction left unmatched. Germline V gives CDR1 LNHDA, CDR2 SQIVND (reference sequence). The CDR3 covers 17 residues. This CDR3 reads CASSSLPGQGSGETQYF. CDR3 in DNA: TGTGCCAGTAGTTCCTTACCGGGACAGGGAAGCGGCGAGACCCAGTACTTC.

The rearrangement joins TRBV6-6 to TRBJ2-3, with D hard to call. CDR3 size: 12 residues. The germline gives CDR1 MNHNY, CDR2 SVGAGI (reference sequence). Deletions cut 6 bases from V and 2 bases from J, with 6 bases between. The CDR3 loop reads CASRADTDTQYF. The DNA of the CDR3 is TGTGCCAGCAGGGCGGACACAGATACGCAGTATTTT.

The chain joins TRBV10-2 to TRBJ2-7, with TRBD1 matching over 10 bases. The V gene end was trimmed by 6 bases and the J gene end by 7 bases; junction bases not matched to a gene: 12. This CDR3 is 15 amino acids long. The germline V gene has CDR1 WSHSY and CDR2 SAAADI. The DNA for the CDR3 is TGCGCCAGCAGGGAGAAGACAGGGGGCGCATTTGAGCAGTACTTC. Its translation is CASREKTGGAFEQYF.

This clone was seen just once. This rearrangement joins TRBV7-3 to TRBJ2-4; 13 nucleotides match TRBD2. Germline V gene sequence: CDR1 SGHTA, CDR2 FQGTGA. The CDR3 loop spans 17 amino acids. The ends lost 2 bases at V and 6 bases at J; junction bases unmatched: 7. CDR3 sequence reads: CASSLGTSGIRGNIQYF. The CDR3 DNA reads TGTGCCAGCAGCTTAGGGACTAGCGGGATCCGAGGAAACATTCAGTACTTC. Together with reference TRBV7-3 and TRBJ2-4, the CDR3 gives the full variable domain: GAGVSQTPSNKVTEKGKYVELRCDPISGHTALYWYRQSLGQGPEFLIYFQGTGAADDSGLPNDRFFAVRPEGSVSTLKIQRTERGDSAVYLCASSLGTSGIRGNIQYFGAGTRLSVL.

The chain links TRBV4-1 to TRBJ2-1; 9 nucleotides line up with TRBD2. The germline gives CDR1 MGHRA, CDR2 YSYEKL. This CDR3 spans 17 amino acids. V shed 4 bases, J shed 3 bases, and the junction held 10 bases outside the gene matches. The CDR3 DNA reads TGCGCCAGCAGCCTTGGCTTTGCTAGCGGGAACTACAATGAGCAGTTCTTC. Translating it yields CASSLGFASGNYNEQFF.

CDR3 in DNA: TGTGCCAGCAGCCCGAACCCAGCGGGAGGGACCAATGAGCAGTTCTTC. Translating it yields CASSPNPAGGTNEQFF. The rearrangement links TRBV5-4 to TRBJ2-1; 10 bases fit TRBD2. CDR3 length: 16 residues. Germline loops: CDR1 SGHNT, CDR2 YYREEE (reference sequence). J was trimmed by 6 bases and V by 4 bases; bases with no gene match: 10. Drawing the rest from reference TRBV5-4 and TRBJ2-1, the complete variable domain is ETGVTQSPTHLIKTRGQQVTLRCSSQSGHNTVSWYQQALGQGPQFIFQYYREEENGRGNFPPRFSGLQFPNYSSELNVNALELDDSALYLCASSPNPAGGTNEQFFGPGTRLTVL.

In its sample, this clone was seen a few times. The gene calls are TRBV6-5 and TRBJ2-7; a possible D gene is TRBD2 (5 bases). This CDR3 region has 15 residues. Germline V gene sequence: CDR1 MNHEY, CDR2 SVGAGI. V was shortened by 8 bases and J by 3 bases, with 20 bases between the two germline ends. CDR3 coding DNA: TGTGCCAGCTCGTTAACTCCGGGAAATATCTACGAGCAGTACTTC. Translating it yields CASSLTPGNIYEQYF.

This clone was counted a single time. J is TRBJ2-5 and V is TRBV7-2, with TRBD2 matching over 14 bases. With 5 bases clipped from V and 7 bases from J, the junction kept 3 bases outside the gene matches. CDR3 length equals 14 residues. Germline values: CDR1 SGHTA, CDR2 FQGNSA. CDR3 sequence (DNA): TGTGCCAGCAGCGAAGGACTAGCGGGAGGGACCCAGTACTTC. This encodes CASSEGLAGGTQYF.

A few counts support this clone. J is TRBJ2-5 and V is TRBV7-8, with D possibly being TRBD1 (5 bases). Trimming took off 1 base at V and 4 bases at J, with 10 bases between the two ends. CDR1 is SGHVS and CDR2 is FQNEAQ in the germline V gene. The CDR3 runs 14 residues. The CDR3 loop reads CASSLEGYRETQYF. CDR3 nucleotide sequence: TGTGCCAGCAGCTTAGAGGGGTACAGAGAGACCCAGTACTTC.

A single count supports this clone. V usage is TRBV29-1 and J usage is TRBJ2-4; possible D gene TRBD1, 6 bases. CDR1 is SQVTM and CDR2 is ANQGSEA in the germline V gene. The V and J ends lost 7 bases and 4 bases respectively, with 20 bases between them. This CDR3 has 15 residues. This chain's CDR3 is CSAEIRTVLKNIQYF. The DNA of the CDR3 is TGCAGCGCCGAGATACGGACAGTTTTAAAAAACATTCAGTACTTC.

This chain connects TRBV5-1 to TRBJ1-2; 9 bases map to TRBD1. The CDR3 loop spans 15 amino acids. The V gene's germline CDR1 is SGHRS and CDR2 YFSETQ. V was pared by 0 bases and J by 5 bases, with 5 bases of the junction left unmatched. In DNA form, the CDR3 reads TGCGCCAGCAGCTTGGGGGACAGGGCTTTATATGGCTACACCTTC. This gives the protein CASSLGDRALYGYTF.

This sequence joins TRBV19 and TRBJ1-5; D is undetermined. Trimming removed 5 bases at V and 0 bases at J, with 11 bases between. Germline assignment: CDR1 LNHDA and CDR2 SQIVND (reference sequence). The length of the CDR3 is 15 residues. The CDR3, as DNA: TGTGCCAGTAGTCCCAGTCACTATAGCAATCAGCCCCAGCATTTT. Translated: CASSPSHYSNQPQHF. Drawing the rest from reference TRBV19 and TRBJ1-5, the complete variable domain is DGGITQSPKYLFRKEGQNVTLSCEQNLNHDAMYWYRQDPGQGLRLIYYSQIVNDFQKGDIAEGYSVSREKKESFPLTVTSAQKNPTAFYLCASSPSHYSNQPQHFGDGTRLSIL.

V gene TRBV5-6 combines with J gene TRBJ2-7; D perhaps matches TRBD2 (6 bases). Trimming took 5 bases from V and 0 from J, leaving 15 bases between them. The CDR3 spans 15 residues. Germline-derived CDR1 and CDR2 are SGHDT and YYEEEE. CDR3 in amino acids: CASSLGIAASYEQYV. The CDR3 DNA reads TGTGCCAGCAGTCTGGGGATAGCGGCCTCCTACGAGCAGTACGTC.

CDR3 in amino acids: CASSRTQGLNEKLFF. The CDR3 DNA reads TGTGCCAGCAGCCGGACACAGGGGCTGAATGAAAAACTGTTTTTT. This rearrangement joins TRBV5-6 to TRBJ1-4; 7 bases match TRBD1. Germline V gives CDR1 SGHDT, CDR2 YYEEEE. With V trimmed by 4 bases and J by 5 bases, 8 bases remained unmatched. The CDR3 totals 15 residues.

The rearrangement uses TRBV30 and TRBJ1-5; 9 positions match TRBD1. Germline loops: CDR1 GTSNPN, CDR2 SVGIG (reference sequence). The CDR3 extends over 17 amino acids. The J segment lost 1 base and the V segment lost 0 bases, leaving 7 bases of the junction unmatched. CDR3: CAWSVWRGQGSNQPQHF. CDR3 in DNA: TGTGCCTGGAGTGTATGGCGAGGACAGGGGAGCAATCAGCCCCAGCATTTT. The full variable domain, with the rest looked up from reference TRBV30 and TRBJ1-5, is SQTIHQWPATLVQPVGSPLSLECTVEGTSNPNLYWYRQAAGRGLQLLFYSVGIGQISSEVPQNLSASRPQDRQFILSSKKLLLSDSGFYLCAWSVWRGQGSNQPQHFGDGTRLSIL.

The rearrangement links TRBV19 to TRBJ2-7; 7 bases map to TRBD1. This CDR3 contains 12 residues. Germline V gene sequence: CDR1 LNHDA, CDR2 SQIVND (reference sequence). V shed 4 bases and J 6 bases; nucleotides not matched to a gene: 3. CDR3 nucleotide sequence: TGTGCCAGTAGTAAAACAGGGGCCGAGCAGTACTTC. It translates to CASSKTGAEQYF.

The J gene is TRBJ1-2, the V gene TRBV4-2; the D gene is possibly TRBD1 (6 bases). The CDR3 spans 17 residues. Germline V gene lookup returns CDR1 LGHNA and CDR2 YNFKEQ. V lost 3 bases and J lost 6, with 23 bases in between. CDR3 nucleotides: TGTGCCAGCAGCCATCCCCCGGCAGGGGATCAGAGGGATGGCTACACCTTC. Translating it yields CASSHPPAGDQRDGYTF.

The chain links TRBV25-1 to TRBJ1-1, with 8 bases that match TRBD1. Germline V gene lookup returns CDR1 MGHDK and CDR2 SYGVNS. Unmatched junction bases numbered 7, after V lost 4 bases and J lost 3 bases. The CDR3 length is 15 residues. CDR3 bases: TGTGCCAGCAGTGCCTGGACAGGGAGTGACACTGAAGCTTTCTTT. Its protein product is CASSAWTGSDTEAFF. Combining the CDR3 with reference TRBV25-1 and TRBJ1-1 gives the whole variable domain EADIYQTPRYLVIGTGKKITLECSQTMGHDKMYWYQQDPGMELHLIHYSYGVNSTEKGDLSSESTVSRIRTEHFPLTLESARPSHTSQYLCASSAWTGSDTEAFFGQGTRLTVV.

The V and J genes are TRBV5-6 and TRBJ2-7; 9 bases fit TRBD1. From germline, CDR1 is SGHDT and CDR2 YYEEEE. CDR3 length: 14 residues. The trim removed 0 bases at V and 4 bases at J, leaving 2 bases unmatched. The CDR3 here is CASSLGQGVYEQYF. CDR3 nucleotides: TGTGCCAGCAGCTTGGGACAGGGGGTGTACGAGCAGTACTTC.

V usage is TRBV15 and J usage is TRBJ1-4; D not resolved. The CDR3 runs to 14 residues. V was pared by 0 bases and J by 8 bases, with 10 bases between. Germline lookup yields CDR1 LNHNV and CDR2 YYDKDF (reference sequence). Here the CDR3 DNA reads TGTGCCACCAGCAGAGATGTGGTGGCCGAAAAACTGTTTTTT. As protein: CATSRDVVAEKLFF.